The following is a T cell receptor beta chain sequence with its context. The antigen remains unidentified. The sample is drawn from a study of post-analysis software for immune sequencing data. Turning to the study itself: Relapsing-remitting, secondary progressive and progressive-relapsing courses of multiple sclerosis were included. The study, taken as a whole, reports: When compared against controls, multiple sclerosis patients showed significantly lower normalized Chao1 diversity. By F measure, strong co-clustering occurred among samples prepared in the same batch. Controls had lower frequencies than patients of 4 or 5 TRBV segments, which included TRBV5-6, TRBV5-1 and TRBV20-1.

Unmatched junction bases numbered 5, after V lost 0 bases and J lost 0 bases. Per germline, CDR1 DFQATT and CDR2 SNEGSKA (reference sequence). The CDR3 runs to 16 residues. Unique molecular identifiers were built into the TCR beta cDNA libraries. cDNA molecules numbering about 490,000 came from about 1 to 10 million T cells. Using its own MiXCR run on the PCR reads, TCRdb lists one record per CDR3 protein. The repertoire includes 400,000 to 500,000 distinct CDR3 sequences, approximately 39% of them detected once, and approximately 7.1% sits in the top ten. The sample consisted of blood. The J gene is TRBJ2-1, the V gene TRBV20-1; 7 positions agree with TRBD2. The sequence was collected from a girl aged 2 to 10 with multiple sclerosis. This CDR3 is CSARDSGSSSYNEQFF. The CDR3 nucleotides read TGCAGTGCTAGAGATAGCGGGTCTAGCTCCTACAATGAGCAGTTCTTC.